The present entry profiles one T cell receptor delta chain with its context. Its antigen is still unknown. A far larger clone lies a single base away; this is likely a read error. This sample stems from a study of gammadelta T cells in human blood. Trimming removed 1 base from V and 3 bases from J, with 20 bases in between. The CDR3 totals 18 residues. Germline V gives CDR1 GEAIGNYY, CDR2 EKD. TCRdb re-analyzed the RT-PCR reads via CATT. This sample has some 970 delta-chain clones, with 50% to 65% found just once. Study results and caveats: Microbial exposure appeared to drive polyclonal γδ T cell expansion after birth.

The sample consisted of Vgamma9Vdelta2 gamma-delta T cells from cord blood. This receptor was identified in a newborn. This chain uses TRDV2 with TRDJ2; the D is unclear. The CDR3 bases are TGTGCCTGTGACACGGTTGAACTAGGAGATCCTGTGACAGCACAACTCTTCTTT. Translated: CACDTVELGDPVTAQLFF.